The clone carrying this TCR beta chain has only a few counts. Using RNA transcripts as the source, TCR beta CDR3 regions were amplified. Carried out on the TCR CDR3, a first-round RT-PCR used the HTBI primer set. TCRdb itself ran the multiplex PCR reads through MiXCR, one entry per CDR3 protein. The repertoire holds about 560,000 distinct CDR3 sequences, with under 60% as singletons. This CDR3 is built from 14 residues. Germline lookup yields CDR1 SGHTA and CDR2 FQGNSA. The ends lost 5 bases at V and 1 base at J; junction bases unmatched: 4. This record comes from a study of T cells in Graves' hyperthyroidism and ophthalmopathy. Hyperthyroidism patients were newly diagnosed, had disease duration under 2 months, and were aged 18 to 65 years. Exclusion criteria comprised uncontrolled infection, other autoimmune disease, pregnancy or lactation.

Sequencing was carried out using peripheral blood or thyroid tissue (not recorded which). The V gene is TRBV7-2, the J gene TRBJ2-7; 8 bases fit TRBD1. The TCR sequence derives from a young woman with Graves' hyperthyroidism. CDR3 in amino acids: CASSEGQESYEQYF. The DNA for the CDR3 is TGTGCCAGCAGCGAGGGACAGGAGTCCTACGAGCAGTACTTC.